These T cell receptor beta chains were read from a single sample in a study of shared clonotypes between healthy human individuals. Repertoires were generated with immunoSEQ multiplex PCR, while TCRdb's copy carries only in-frame clones and drops some. The repertoire holds about 2.3 million clones, with roughly 93% as singletons. Sequenced material: naive CD4+ T cells from PBMCs. The receptors were sampled from a man in his late teens or twenties in good health. Some clones in this sample may be carry-over from other donors' samples. Each CDR3 is given with its conserved first and last residue.

j_call | v_call | cdr3_aa
TRBJ2-7 | TRBV19 | CASSRYPSARVDEQYF
TRBJ1-1 | TRBV28 | CASSYLLRTGKNTEAFF
TRBJ2-3 | TRBV5-1 | CASSLAIQAGSTDTQYF
TRBJ2-2 | TRBV18 | CASSRLADNTGELFF
TRBJ1-3 | TRBV27 | CASTSMGGALWGNTIYF
TRBJ2-5 | TRBV5-4 | CASSQRDRGRQETQYF
TRBJ2-7 | TRBV28 | CASTNSQSSYEQYF
TRBJ1-2 | TRBV28 | CASSLRYGYTF
TRBJ1-2 | TRBV7-9 | CASSLENRGRYGYTF
TRBJ2-2 | TRBV18 | CASSPRTGKTNTGELFF
TRBJ1-1 | TRBV7-2 | CASSVRQGYTEAFF
TRBJ2-7 | TRBV5-1 | CASSLTGTANSYEQYF
TRBJ2-7 | TRBV6-6 | CASSRPPETYEQYF
TRBJ2-3 | TRBV18 | CASSPPGQGRDTQYF
TRBJ1-4 | TRBV19 | CASSPTATNEKLFF
TRBJ2-3 | TRBV7-3 | CASSRGQHTDTQYF
TRBJ1-4 | TRBV7-9 | CASSPLVATNEKLFF
TRBJ1-1 | TRBV28 | CASSGGQTPKAFF
TRBJ2-6 | TRBV29-1 | CSVEFSGMSGANVLTF
TRBJ1-1 | TRBV4-2 | CASSQVLGQTDTEAFF
TRBJ2-7 | TRBV6-4 | CASSDEVAYEQYF
TRBJ2-1 | TRBV18 | CASSPSKYDEQFF
TRBJ2-3 | TRBV15 | CATSLRTGWDLTDTQYF
TRBJ2-7 | TRBV5-4 | CASSLGPQTGGKNEQYF
TRBJ1-2 | TRBV6-1 | CASSLPGPPDYGYTF
TRBJ2-1 | TRBV29-1 | CSLANRNEQFF
TRBJ2-1 | TRBV28 | CASSLGPGNEQFF
TRBJ2-4 | TRBV2 | CASRRAANIQYF
TRBJ1-4 | TRBV11-1 | CASSSGQGRETNEKLFF
TRBJ2-7 | TRBV7-6 | CASSLFVGTRGSYEQYF
TRBJ2-6 | TRBV28 | CASSPSGQTSGANVLTF
TRBJ2-7 | TRBV27 | CASSFQFAPEQYF
TRBJ2-5 | TRBV7-2 | CASSLNGAPLQETQYF
TRBJ1-1 | TRBV10-3 | CAISDSPNTEAFF
TRBJ2-7 | TRBV2 | CASSGAGTGAYEQYF
TRBJ2-1 | TRBV18 | CASSGIQSGSSYNEQFF
TRBJ2-7 | TRBV28 | CASSFGSTYEQYF
TRBJ2-7 | TRBV30 | CAWSVGTGPYEQYF
TRBJ2-7 | TRBV7-8 | CASSFNIYEQYF
TRBJ2-7 | TRBV28 | CASSPYRQGANEQYF
TRBJ2-3 | TRBV18 | CASSLLAASTDTQYF
TRBJ2-5 | TRBV18 | CASSPLGYQETQYF